The 20 T cell receptor beta chains below come from one sample, sequenced in a study of T cells in Graves' hyperthyroidism and ophthalmopathy. TCR beta CDR3 regions were amplified from RNA. HTBI primers were the set used in a first-round RT-PCR of the TCR CDR3. Each CDR3 protein is one row after TCRdb ran MiXCR on the multiplex PCR reads. The table has more than 500,000 distinct CDR3 sequences, about 16% seen once. Sequenced: blood. All receptors come from a woman in her 30s with Graves' ophthalmopathy.

This clonotype appeared a few times. CDR3 in DNA: TGTGCCAGTAGGACAGCAGGGGTTAATTCACCCCTCCACTTT. Amino acid sequence: CASRTAGVNSPLHF. The chain combines TRBV19 with TRBJ1-6, with D perhaps matching TRBD1 (6 bases). The CDR3 sequence is 14 residues long. CDR1 and CDR2 (germline): LNHDA, SQIVND (reference sequence). Between the trimmed V and J ends, which lost 6 bases and 6 bases, there was a span of 12 bases.

This chain links TRBV7-8 with TRBJ2-7, with TRBD1 matching 7 bases. This CDR3 has 13 residues. J was trimmed by 5 bases and V by 7 bases; bases with no gene match: 8. The germline gives CDR1 SGHVS, CDR2 FQNEAQ. The CDR3 is CASTRTGWNEQYF. The CDR3 DNA reads as TGTGCCAGCACCCGGACAGGCTGGAACGAGCAGTACTTC. Full variable domain (remainder filled in from reference TRBV7-8 and TRBJ2-7): GAGVSQSPRYKVAKRGQDVALRCDPISGHVSLFWYQQALGQGPEFLTYFQNEAQLDKSGLPSDRFFAERPEGSVSTLKIQRTQQEDSAVYLCASTRTGWNEQYFGPGTRLTVT.

About this clonotype itself: The germline gene is not matched at one end of the junction; a read error may be the cause. The V call is TRBV3-1, the J call TRBJ2-5; D is unresolved. Germline CDR1 and CDR2: LGHDT and YNNKEL (reference sequence). This CDR3 has 13 amino acids. In nucleotides, the CDR3 is TGTGCCAGCAGCCAAGGGAGAGAAGAGGCCCAGTACTTC. Its translation is CASSQGREEAQYF.

This clonotype has ten or more counts. This rearrangement joins TRBV20-1 to TRBJ2-2; 11 nucleotides line up with TRBD2. Germline trimming cut 2 bases from V and 7 bases from J; bases unmatched to any gene: 6. This CDR3 spans 15 amino acids. CDR1 and CDR2 (germline): DFQATT, SNEGSKA (reference sequence). CDR3 DNA sequence: TGCAGTGCTAGACCGCTAGCGGGAGGATTCGGGGAGCTGTTTTTT. Protein sequence: CSARPLAGGFGELFF.

There are many counts of this clonotype. The rearrangement uses TRBV28 and TRBJ2-3; 9 positions agree with TRBD2. The CDR3 is made up of 14 amino acids. CDR1 is MDHEN and CDR2 is SYDVKM in the germline V gene. V gave up 8 bases and J gave up 3 bases; unmatched junction bases: 6. CDR3 in DNA: TGTGCCAGCTACCCGACTAGCGGAACAGATACGCAGTATTTT. Residues: CASYPTSGTDTQYF.

Ten or more counts support this clonotype. The chain is built from TRBV20-1 and TRBJ1-1; D may be TRBD1 (6 bases). Per germline, CDR1 DFQATT and CDR2 SNEGSKA (reference sequence). The CDR3 length is 16 residues. Trimming took off 5 bases at V and 1 base at J, with 20 bases between the two ends. CDR3 sequence reads: CSALGGGAVRNTEAFF. CDR3 nucleotides: TGCAGTGCTCTGGGAGGGGGTGCCGTTCGGAACACTGAAGCTTTCTTT.

The chain has TRBV20-1 and TRBJ1-3, with no clear D. The ends were cut back, 6 bases at V and 4 bases at J, with 7 bases in the middle. Germline V gene data show CDR1 as DFQATT and CDR2 as SNEGSKA (reference sequence). This CDR3 has 11 residues. The CDR3 nucleotides read TGCAGTGCATCTTCGGGAAACACCATATATTTT. Translation gives CSASSGNTIYF.

This clonotype was counted between two and nine times. This chain joins TRBV5-1 and TRBJ1-3; 10 nucleotides align to TRBD1. Germline V gives CDR1 SGHRS, CDR2 YFSETQ. The CDR3 sequence is 16 residues long. The trim removed 7 bases at V and 0 bases at J, leaving 7 bases unmatched. CDR3 in amino acids: CASGRQGASSGNTIYF. In nucleotides, the CDR3 is TGCGCCAGCGGCCGACAGGGGGCCTCCTCTGGAAACACCATATATTTT.

At least ten counts were recorded for this clonotype. The chain joins TRBV29-1 to TRBJ2-1; 7 bases fit TRBD2. CDR3 size: 17 residues. CDR1 SQVTM and CDR2 ANQGSEA come from the germline V gene. V lost 5 bases to trimming and J lost 0 bases; unmatched junction nucleotides: 13. The CDR3 is CSVTGASGLSSYNEQFF. The DNA of the CDR3 is TGCAGCGTTACGGGTGCTAGCGGTTTAAGCTCCTACAATGAGCAGTTCTTC.

This clonotype turned up a few times. V gene TRBV28 combines with J gene TRBJ2-5; 11 bases align to TRBD2. From germline, CDR1 is MDHEN and CDR2 SYDVKM. The CDR3 spans 16 residues. Trimming took 6 bases from V and 5 from J; bases not matched to a gene: 11. The CDR3 here is CASSRPTSGSFETQYF. The CDR3 region has the DNA TGTGCCAGCAGCCGACCCACTAGCGGGAGTTTTGAGACCCAGTACTTC.

This clonotype was found a few times. The gene calls are TRBV20-1 and TRBJ1-4; weak D call: TRBD1 (5 bases). CDR1 is DFQATT and CDR2 is SNEGSKA in the germline V gene (reference sequence). With 6 bases removed from V and 7 bases from J, the gap between germline ends came to 18 bases. The CDR3 is 14 amino acids. The CDR3 DNA follows: TGCAGTGCCCCACAGACAGACAGACCTGAAAAACTGTTTTTT. It specifies CSAPQTDRPEKLFF.

This clonotype was recorded at least ten times. The V call is TRBV7-9, the J call TRBJ2-3; 10 positions match TRBD2. The CDR3 has 15 amino acids. Germline V CDR1 and CDR2: SEHNR, FQNEAQ (reference sequence). The V gene end was trimmed by 5 bases and the J gene end by 4 bases; junction bases not matched to a gene: 6. The CDR3 region has the DNA TGTGCCAGCAGCATCGGGACTAGCGACGCAGATACGCAGTATTTT. This gives the protein CASSIGTSDADTQYF.

As concerns this clonotype: A much more abundant neighbour one base away suggests this may be a read error. The rearrangement links TRBV7-9 to TRBJ2-1; TRBD2 is a possible D gene (5 bases). Germline lookup yields CDR1 SEHNR and CDR2 FQNEAQ (reference sequence). This CDR3 has 14 amino acids. The CDR3 here is CASSLTGTYNEQLF. In nucleotides, the CDR3 is TGTGCCAGCAGCTTAACGGGAACCTACAATGAGCAGCTCTTC. Drawing the rest from reference TRBV7-9 and TRBJ2-1, the complete variable domain is DTGVSQNPRHKITKRGQNVTFRCDPISEHNRLYWYRQTLGQGPEFLTYFQNEAQLEKSRLLSDRFSAERPKGSFSTLEIQRTEQGDSAMYLCASSLTGTYNEQLFGPGTRLTVL.

This clonotype came up a few times. The rearrangement links TRBV9 to TRBJ2-1; 11 bases agree with TRBD2. CDR3 size: 16 residues. In germline, CDR1 is SGDLS, CDR2 YYNGEE. V trimming: 3 bases; J trimming: 3 bases; junction bases outside the gene matches: 5. The CDR3 sequence: CASSATGLADYNEQFF. In nucleotides, the CDR3 is TGTGCCAGCAGCGCAACGGGACTAGCGGACTACAATGAGCAGTTCTTC.

This clonotype was recorded a few times. The chain joins TRBV20-1 to TRBJ1-3; D not resolved. The germline V gene encodes CDR1 DFQATT and CDR2 SNEGSKA (reference sequence). The CDR3 totals 14 residues. The germline V and J ends were trimmed by 0 bases and 0 bases, with 6 bases remaining between them. CDR3 in amino acids: CSARDHRSGNTIYF. DNA of the CDR3: TGCAGTGCTAGAGATCATCGCTCTGGAAACACCATATATTTT.

The chain links TRBV6-1 to TRBJ2-6; 9 bases align to TRBD1. This CDR3 is 19 amino acids long. V gave up 4 bases and J gave up 1 base; unmatched junction bases: 11. The germline CDR1 and CDR2 sequences are MNHNS and SASEGT. DNA of the CDR3: TGTGCCAGCAGTGGGAGCCCCGGGACAGGGTGGTCTGGGGCCAACGTCCTGACTTTC. This sequence encodes CASSGSPGTGWSGANVLTF.

The chain couples TRBV4-1 to TRBJ2-3, with TRBD2 identical over 10 bases. Per germline, CDR1 MGHRA and CDR2 YSYEKL. With 1 base clipped from V and 5 bases from J, the junction kept 9 bases outside the gene matches. The CDR3 has 17 residues. This chain's CDR3 is CASSQGSLAGRIDTQYF. The DNA for the CDR3 is TGCGCCAGCAGCCAAGGGTCACTAGCGGGACGTATAGATACGCAGTATTTT.

V usage is TRBV7-9 and J usage is TRBJ2-7, with TRBD1 matching 7 bases. V lost 1 base to trimming and J lost 3 bases; unmatched junction nucleotides: 3. Germline lookup yields CDR1 SEHNR and CDR2 FQNEAQ (reference sequence). The CDR3 covers 14 residues. The chain's CDR3 is CASSLEHRGYEQYF. Written as DNA, the CDR3 is TGTGCCAGCAGCTTAGAACACAGGGGCTACGAGCAGTACTTC.

This clonotype was seen a few times. This chain uses TRBV6-2 or TRBV6-3 with TRBJ2-1; 7 bases are shared with TRBD1. The CDR3 consists of 13 residues. V lost 7 bases, J lost 8 bases, and 8 bases stayed unmatched. Per the germline V gene, CDR1 is MNHEY and CDR2 is SVGEGT. CDR3 bases: TGTGCCAGCACCCAAGACAGGGTGGATGAGCAGTTCTTC. Residues: CASTQDRVDEQFF.

This clonotype was observed many times. The chain links TRBV2 to TRBJ2-5; D possibly corresponds to TRBD1 (6 bases). Germline V gene data show CDR1 as SNHLY and CDR2 as FYNNEI. There are 12 residues in the CDR3. Deletions cut 8 bases from V and 4 bases from J, with 11 bases between. The CDR3 region has the DNA TGTGCCAGCTACAGGGACGGAGAGACCCAGTACTTC. Encoded protein: CASYRDGETQYF.